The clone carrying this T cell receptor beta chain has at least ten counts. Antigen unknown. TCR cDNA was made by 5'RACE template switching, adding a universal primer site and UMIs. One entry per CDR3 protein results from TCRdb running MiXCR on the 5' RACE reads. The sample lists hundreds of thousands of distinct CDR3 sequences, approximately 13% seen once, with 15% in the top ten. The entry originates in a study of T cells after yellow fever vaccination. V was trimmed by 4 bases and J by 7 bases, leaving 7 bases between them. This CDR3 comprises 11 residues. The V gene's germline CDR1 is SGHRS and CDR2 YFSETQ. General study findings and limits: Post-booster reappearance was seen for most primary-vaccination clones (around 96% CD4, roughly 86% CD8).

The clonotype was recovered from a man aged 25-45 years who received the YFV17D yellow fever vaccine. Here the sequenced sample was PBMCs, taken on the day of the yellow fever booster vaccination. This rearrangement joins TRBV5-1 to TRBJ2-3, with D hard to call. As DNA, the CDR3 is TGCGCCAGCAGCCTGACGAATACGCAGTATTTT. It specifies CASSLTNTQYF.